The rows below give T cell receptor beta chains drawn from one sample of a study of T cell responses to AZD1222 COVID-19 vaccine. The method was immunoSEQ multiplex PCR; TCRdb's version includes in-frame clones alone and lacks a portion of them. The sample carries approximately 150,000 clones, roughly 92% recorded once. Sequencing used peripheral blood, obtained 28 days after the second AZD1222 dose. The receptors derive from an adult who received the AZD1222 COVID-19 vaccine. Both conserved end residues are part of each CDR3. Each record gives: V gene, clone size, J gene, CDR3 protein. Clone size is stated in some rows and not others, as once, few, many or a class when expanded.

>TRBV6-5|.|TRBJ1-6
CASSYSGTANSPLHF
>TRBV4-3|.|TRBJ2-7
CASSLSAGLAGSYEQYF
>TRBV7-6|.|TRBJ2-3
CASSPLGTSGRGDTQYF
>TRBV7-7|.|TRBJ2-1
CASSLGAGASSEQFF
>TRBV2|.|TRBJ2-5
CATRDSQETQYF
>TRBV25-1|.|TRBJ2-7
CASSESSGTYEQYF
>TRBV18|.|TRBJ2-1
CASSPPLGGPYNEQFF
>TRBV4-1|.|TRBJ1-1
CASSQVRQRTGGSEAFF
>TRBV6-1|.|TRBJ1-5
CASSELGGVNQPQHF
>TRBV11-3|.|TRBJ2-1
CASSSPRDSSYNEQFF
>TRBV18|.|TRBJ1-3
CASSPSRTTGNTIYF
>TRBV30|.|TRBJ2-1
CAWLTTYNEQFF
>TRBV3-1/TRBV3-2|.|TRBJ1-3
CASSRDRDRSSGNTIYF
>TRBV7-3|once|TRBJ1-1
CARERGVDTEAFF
>TRBV24-1|once|TRBJ1-2
CATGGGEDYGYTF
>TRBV9|once|TRBJ2-7
CASSVGGAADYEQYF
>TRBV28|.|TRBJ2-3
CASKPQGPRGYF
>TRBV7-9|.|TRBJ2-3
CASSSTGLAGGTDTQYF
>TRBV28|.|TRBJ2-7
CASSPRRTGQYF
>TRBV7-9|.|TRBJ2-1
CASSYRLSGEYNEQFF
>TRBV9|.|TRBJ2-1
CASSVGPGATNEQFF
>TRBV29-1|.|TRBJ1-2
CSGVDRGIGYTF
>TRBV10-3|.|TRBJ2-3
CATRWGLAGGPAGTDTQYF
>TRBV19|.|TRBJ2-1
CASSILGLGRGRTNNEQFF
>TRBV21-1|.|TRBJ2-7
CASSKAWGAWTYEQYF